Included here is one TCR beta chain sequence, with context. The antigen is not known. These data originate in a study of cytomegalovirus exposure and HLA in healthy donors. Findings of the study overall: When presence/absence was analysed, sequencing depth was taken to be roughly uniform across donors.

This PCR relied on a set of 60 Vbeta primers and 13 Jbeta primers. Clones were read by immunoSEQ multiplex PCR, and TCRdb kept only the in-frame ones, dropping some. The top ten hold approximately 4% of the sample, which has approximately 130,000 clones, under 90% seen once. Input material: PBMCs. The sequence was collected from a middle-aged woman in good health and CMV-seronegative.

The CDR3 sequence: CASSPAGGQGEQYF. Here the CDR3 DNA reads TGTGCCAGCAGTCCTGCAGGGGGGCAGGGCGAGCAGTACTTC. This rearrangement joins TRBV7-2 to TRBJ2-7, with D tentatively TRBD1 (7 bases). CDR1 is SGHTA and CDR2 is FQGNSA in the germline V gene. The length of the CDR3 is 14 residues. The V end lost 6 bases, the J end lost 6 bases, and 18 bases lay between the germline ends.